This T cell receptor beta chain was profiled in a study of radiotherapy plus CTLA-4 blockade in lung cancer. Overall study results and limits: How blood T cell clones changed early, along with interferon-beta, reportedly forecast response best.

Germline CDR1 reads SNHLY; CDR2 reads FYNNEI. Trimming took off 7 bases at V and 6 bases at J, with 18 bases between the two ends. This CDR3 region has 14 residues. On this clone: Its specificity is unknown.

The table came from immunoSEQ multiplex PCR; TCRdb's copy has only in-frame clones and leaves some out. The sample has about 51,000 clones; roughly 77% are singletons. Ipilimumab-mediated CTLA-4 blockade plus focal radiation was given to patients having chemo-refractory metastatic non-small-cell lung cancer. The material sequenced was peripheral blood, taken from a patient treated with radiotherapy plus ipilimumab. The source is a human donor with non-small cell lung cancer who had a complete response to radiotherapy plus ipilimumab. The rearrangement uses TRBV2 and TRBJ1-1; D is perhaps TRBD1 (6 bases). CDR3 sequence reads: CASNLKRGGAEAFF. CDR3 sequence (DNA): TGTGCCAGCAACCTTAAGAGGGGGGGCGCTGAAGCTTTCTTT.